This T cell receptor (beta chain) was recovered during a study of T cells after yellow fever vaccination. Overall study context: For low cell numbers, libraries were made with SMART-Seq v4 Ultra Low Input.

TCRdb analysed the 5' RACE reads with MiXCR anew, one entry per CDR3 protein. The repertoire includes just over 250,000 distinct CDR3 sequences, approximately 5.2% of them detected once, and less than 3.5% sits in the top ten. Per the germline V gene, CDR1 is SGHRS and CDR2 is YFSETQ. Deletions cut 4 bases from V and 3 bases from J, with 19 bases between. This CDR3 has 16 residues. This clonotype has more than one count but fewer than ten. The TCR was taken from a young man who received the YFV17D yellow fever vaccine. Sequencing used CD4+ T cells sorted from PBMCs, obtained on the day of the yellow fever booster vaccination. V usage is TRBV5-1 and J usage is TRBJ1-1, with no clear D. The CDR3 loop is CASSPRAHAAYTEAFF. As DNA, the CDR3 is TGCGCCAGCAGCCCCCGGGCCCATGCGGCATACACTGAAGCTTTCTTT.